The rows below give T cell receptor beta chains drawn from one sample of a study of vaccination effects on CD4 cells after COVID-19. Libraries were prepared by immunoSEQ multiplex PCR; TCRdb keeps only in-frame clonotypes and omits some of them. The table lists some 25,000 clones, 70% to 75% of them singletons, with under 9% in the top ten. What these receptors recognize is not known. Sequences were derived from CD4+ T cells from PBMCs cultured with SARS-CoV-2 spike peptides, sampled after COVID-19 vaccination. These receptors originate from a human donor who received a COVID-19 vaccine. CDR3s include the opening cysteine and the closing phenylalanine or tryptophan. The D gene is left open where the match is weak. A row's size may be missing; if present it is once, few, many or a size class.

CASKDSATNEKLFF	TGTGCCAGCAAGGACAGTGCAACTAATGAAAAACTGTTTTTT	TRBV6-5	TRBJ1-4	.	.
CASSPFGGPRNTEAFF	TGTGCCAGCAGTCCCTTCGGAGGCCCCAGGAACACTGAAGCTTTCTTT	TRBV6-6	TRBJ1-1	.	.
CASRRLAGVGNEQFF	TGTGCCAGCAGACGACTAGCGGGAGTAGGAAATGAGCAGTTCTTC	TRBV6-5	TRBJ2-1	few	TRBD2
CASSGQGEYGYTF	TGTGCCAGCAGCGGTCAAGGGGAGTACGGCTACACCTTC	TRBV2	TRBJ1-2	.	.
CASSLVAGFTDTQYF	TGTGCCAGCAGCTTAGTAGCGGGTTTCACAGATACGCAGTATTTT	TRBV11-2	TRBJ2-3	few	TRBD2
CASSLGTSGYQETQYF	TGTGCCAGCAGCCTCGGGACTAGCGGTTACCAAGAGACCCAGTACTTC	TRBV7-2	TRBJ2-5	once	TRBD2
CASSDQGRTDTQYF	TGTGCCAGCAGTGATCAGGGCCGCACAGATACGCAGTATTTT	TRBV2	TRBJ2-3	.	.
CASSLDKETQYF	TGTGCCAGCAGCTTAGATAAGGAGACCCAGTACTTC	TRBV7-9	TRBJ2-5	few	.
CASISPTNTEAFF	TGTGCCAGCATCTCACCGACTAACACTGAAGCTTTCTTT	TRBV6-5	TRBJ1-1	.	.
CASSLVESGGQRGYTF	TGCGCCAGCAGCTTGGTCGAGTCAGGCGGACAGAGGGGCTACACCTTC	TRBV5-1	TRBJ1-2	.	.
CASNVGQGKPRSQPQHF	TGTGCCAGCAACGTGGGACAGGGGAAGCCCCGAAGTCAGCCCCAGCATTTT	TRBV27	TRBJ1-5	.	TRBD1
CASSRRSSGNTIYF	TGTGCCAGCAGCCGTAGGAGCTCTGGAAACACCATATATTTT	TRBV5-6	TRBJ1-3	.	.
CASTSRRDNEQFF	TGTGCCAGCACCTCAAGACGGGACAATGAGCAGTTCTTC	TRBV11-2	TRBJ2-1	.	.
CASSLTSGFRTDTQYF	TGTGCCAGCTCACTGACTAGCGGGTTTCGCACAGATACGCAGTATTTT	TRBV18	TRBJ2-3	.	TRBD2
CAISVSGGTDTQYF	TGTGCCATCAGTGTTAGCGGGGGCACAGATACGCAGTATTTT	TRBV10-3	TRBJ2-3	once	TRBD2
CASTSDRFYNEQFF	TGTGCCAGTACCTCGGACAGGTTCTACAATGAGCAGTTCTTC	TRBV19	TRBJ2-1	.	TRBD1
CASSRFGDPLNEQFF	TGTGCCAGCAGCCGGTTTGGGGACCCCCTCAATGAGCAGTTCTTC	TRBV27	TRBJ2-1	.	.
CASSSPGRSPDGYTF	TGTGCCAGCAGCTCTCCGGGACGATCACCCGATGGCTACACCTTC	TRBV7-8	TRBJ1-2	.	.
CASSRDSTNTGELFF	TGTGCCAGCAGCCGGGACAGCACGAACACCGGGGAGCTGTTTTTT	TRBV5-4	TRBJ2-2	.	TRBD1
CASSEGSGIADTQYF	TGTGCCAGCAGTGAAGGTAGCGGGATAGCAGATACGCAGTATTTT	TRBV6-1	TRBJ2-3	.	TRBD2
CASSFTLLNEQFF	TGTGCCAGCAGTTTCACCCTACTCAATGAGCAGTTCTTC	TRBV6-5	TRBJ2-1	once	.
CAWSVLPGDDYEQYF	TGTGCCTGGAGTGTACTCCCCGGGGATGACTACGAGCAGTACTTC	TRBV30	TRBJ2-7	.	.
CARSNTAGTNLYEQYF	TGTGCCAGAAGCAATACAGCCGGGACAAACCTCTACGAGCAGTACTTC	TRBV5-3	TRBJ2-7	.	.
CASSIFTGHNPTGELFF	TGTGCCAGCAGTATATTTACGGGACACAATCCCACCGGGGAGCTGTTTTTT	TRBV5-8	TRBJ2-2	.	.
CASSFRETRISYEQYF	TGTGCCAGCAGCTTTAGAGAGACAAGGATATCCTACGAGCAGTACTTC	TRBV7-2	TRBJ2-7	medium-sized	.
CSVVPAGVYGYTF	TGCAGCGTTGTACCGGCAGGGGTCTATGGCTACACCTTC	TRBV29-1	TRBJ1-2	.	.
CASSTLGQGYEQYF	TGTGCCAGCAGCACCTTAGGACAGGGCTACGAGCAGTACTTC	TRBV11-2	TRBJ2-7	medium-sized	TRBD1